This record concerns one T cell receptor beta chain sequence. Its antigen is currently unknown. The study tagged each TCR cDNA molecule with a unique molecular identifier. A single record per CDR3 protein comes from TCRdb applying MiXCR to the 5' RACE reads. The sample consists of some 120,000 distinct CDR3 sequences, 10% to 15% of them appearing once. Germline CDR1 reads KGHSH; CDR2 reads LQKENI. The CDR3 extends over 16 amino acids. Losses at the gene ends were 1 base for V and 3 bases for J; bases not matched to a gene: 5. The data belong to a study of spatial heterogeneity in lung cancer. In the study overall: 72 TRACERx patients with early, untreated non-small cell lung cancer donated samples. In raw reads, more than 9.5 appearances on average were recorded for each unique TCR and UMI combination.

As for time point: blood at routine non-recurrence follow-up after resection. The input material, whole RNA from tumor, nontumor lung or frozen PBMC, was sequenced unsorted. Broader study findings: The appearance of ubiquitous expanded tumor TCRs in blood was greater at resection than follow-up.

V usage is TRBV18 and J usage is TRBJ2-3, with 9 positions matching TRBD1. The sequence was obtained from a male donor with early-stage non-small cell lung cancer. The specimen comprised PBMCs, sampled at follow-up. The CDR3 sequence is CASSPQQQGATDTQYF. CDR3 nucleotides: TGTGCCAGCTCACCACAACAACAGGGGGCAACAGATACGCAGTATTTT.